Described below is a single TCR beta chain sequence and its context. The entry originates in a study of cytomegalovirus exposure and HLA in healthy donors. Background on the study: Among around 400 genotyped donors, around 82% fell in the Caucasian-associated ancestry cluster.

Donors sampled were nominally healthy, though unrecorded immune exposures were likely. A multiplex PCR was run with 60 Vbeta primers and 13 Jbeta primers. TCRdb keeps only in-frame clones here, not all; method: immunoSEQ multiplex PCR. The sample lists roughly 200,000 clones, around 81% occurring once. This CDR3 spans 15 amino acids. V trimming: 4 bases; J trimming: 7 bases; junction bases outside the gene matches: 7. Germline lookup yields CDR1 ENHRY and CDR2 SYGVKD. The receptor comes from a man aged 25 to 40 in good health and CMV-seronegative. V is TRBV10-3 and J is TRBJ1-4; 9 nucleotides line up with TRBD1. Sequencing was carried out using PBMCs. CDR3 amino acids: CAISVDRGGGEKLFF. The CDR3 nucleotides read TGTGCCATCAGTGTGGACAGGGGTGGCGGTGAAAAACTGTTTTTT.